The 13 T cell receptor beta chains reported below all come from one sample, sequenced in a study of long-term antiretroviral therapy in people with HIV. This was the immunoSEQ v3.0 assay at survey level. The data were produced by immunoSEQ multiplex PCR, yet TCRdb's version contains in-frame clones alone and is incomplete. The sample has over 10,000 clones; approximately 79% are singletons. The source material was unsorted PBMCs, sampled 0.8 years before starting antiretroviral therapy. The receptors here all came from a woman between 40 and 55 years old with HIV.

The chain is built from TRBV27 and TRBJ2-3; D is perhaps TRBD2 (6 bases). Germline V CDR1 and CDR2: MNHEY, SMNVEV (reference sequence). This CDR3 comprises 15 residues. Trimming pared 5 bases from V and 0 bases from J, leaving 12 bases between. The CDR3 sequence is CASSRGLISTDTQYF. Here the CDR3 DNA reads TGTGCCAGCAGTAGGGGACTGATTAGCACAGATACGCAGTATTTT.

The rearrangement joins TRBV14 to TRBJ2-1; 12 bases fit TRBD2. Looked up from germline, CDR1 is SGHDN and CDR2 is FVKESK. The length of the CDR3 is 13 residues. Trimming took 4 bases from V and 10 from J; bases not matched to a gene: 2. CDR3: CASSLGLAGEQFF. The CDR3 region has the DNA TGTGCCAGCAGCCTCGGACTAGCGGGAGAGCAGTTCTTC.

This rearrangement joins TRBV2 to TRBJ1-1; D is uncertain. From germline, CDR1 is SNHLY and CDR2 FYNNEI. This CDR3 is built from 13 residues. The V end was cut by 8 bases, the J end by 2 bases, with 12 bases between. CDR3 loop: CASRLLFNTEAFF. CDR3 in DNA: TGTGCCAGCCGACTACTTTTTAACACTGAAGCTTTCTTT.

The V call is TRBV2, the J call TRBJ2-4, with D perhaps given as TRBD1 or TRBD2 (5 bases each). CDR1 and CDR2 from the germline V gene are SNHLY and FYNNEI. The CDR3 totals 12 residues. V lost 7 bases, J lost 16 bases, and 20 bases lay in between. CDR3 sequence: CASKHTGTENYF. CDR3 nucleotides: TGTGCCAGCAAGCATACCGGGACGGAAAATTACTTC.

This clone has just one count. The V gene is TRBV7-2, the J gene TRBJ2-3, with a tentative D call TRBD2 (6 bases). CDR1 is SGHTA, CDR2 FQGNSA, per germline. The CDR3 loop spans 14 amino acids. Deletions cut 1 base from V and 9 bases from J, with 14 bases between. CDR3 coding DNA: TGTGCCAGCAGCTTAGGACTAGGCTCGAAGACGCAGTATTTT. Protein sequence: CASSLGLGSKTQYF.

The chain recombines TRBV7-8 with TRBJ1-3, with a weak D call TRBD1 (5 bases). The V gene's germline CDR1 is SGHVS and CDR2 FQNEAQ. This CDR3 has 16 amino acids. Trimming took 0 bases from V and 0 from J, leaving 9 bases between them. The CDR3 sequence: CASSLATALSGNTIYF. DNA of the CDR3: TGTGCCAGCAGCTTAGCGACAGCTCTCTCTGGAAACACCATATATTTT. The full variable domain, in which reference TRBV7-8 and TRBJ1-3 provide the parts outside the CDR3, is GAGVSQSPRYKVAKRGQDVALRCDPISGHVSLFWYQQALGQGPEFLTYFQNEAQLDKSGLPSDRFFAERPEGSVSTLKIQRTQQEDSAVYLCASSLATALSGNTIYFGEGSWLTVV.

The V call is TRBV7-2, the J call TRBJ2-5; unclear D gene. Per germline, CDR1 SGHTA and CDR2 FQGNSA. The CDR3 is made up of 14 amino acids. V lost 2 bases and J lost 2, with 9 bases in between. CDR3 amino acids: CASSLMGNQETQYF. Written as DNA, the CDR3 is TGTGCCAGCAGCTTAATGGGGAATCAAGAGACCCAGTACTTC.

The rearrangement uses TRBV7-9 and TRBJ2-1; perhaps TRBD2 as D (5 bases). V was clipped by 2 bases and J by 0 bases, with 14 bases between them. The CDR3 consists of 17 residues. Germline V gene lookup returns CDR1 SEHNR and CDR2 FQNEAQ (reference sequence). CDR3 in amino acids: CASSLSLTEDSYNEQFF. CDR3 coding DNA: TGTGCCAGCAGCTTATCTCTTACGGAGGACTCCTACAATGAGCAGTTCTTC. Full variable domain (remainder filled in from reference TRBV7-9 and TRBJ2-1): DTGVSQNPRHKITKRGQNVTFRCDPISEHNRLYWYRQTLGQGPEFLTYFQNEAQLEKSRLLSDRFSAERPKGSFSTLEIQRTEQGDSAMYLCASSLSLTEDSYNEQFFGPGTRLTVL.

This clone was seen a single time. This chain connects TRBV9 to TRBJ2-1; 13 positions match TRBD2. Germline CDR1 reads SGDLS; CDR2 reads YYNGEE. Germline trimming cut 3 bases from V and 4 bases from J; bases unmatched to any gene: 4. The CDR3 consists of 16 residues. The CDR3 coding sequence is TGTGCCAGCAGCGAGGGGACTAGCGGGACGTACAATGAGCAGTTCTTC. Its translation is CASSEGTSGTYNEQFF.

The V gene is TRBV6-1, the J gene TRBJ1-1; the match to TRBD1 covers 8 bases. The CDR3 totals 15 residues. The germline CDR1 and CDR2 sequences are MNHNS and SASEGT. J lost 5 bases, V lost 4 bases, and 9 bases had no gene match. The CDR3 sequence: CASSAPGQVLTEAFF. CDR3 DNA: TGTGCCAGCAGTGCTCCGGGACAGGTTTTGACTGAAGCTTTCTTT.

The V gene is TRBV19, the J gene TRBJ1-2; D might be TRBD1 (5 bases). Germline CDR1 and CDR2: LNHDA and SQIVND (reference sequence). The CDR3 is made up of 14 amino acids. The V end lost 3 bases, the J end lost 8 bases, and 16 bases lay between the germline ends. The CDR3 loop is CASSIGYRSQGYTF. CDR3 coding DNA: TGTGCCAGTAGTATTGGGTACAGGAGCCAAGGCTACACCTTC.

This clone has more than one count but fewer than ten. The CDR3 bases are TGTGCCAGCAGCGTGGGGACAGGGTTTGTCTACGAGCAGTACTTC. Residues: CASSVGTGFVYEQYF. The J gene is TRBJ2-7, the V gene TRBV7-9, with 9 bases matching TRBD1. Germline-derived CDR1 and CDR2 are SEHNR and FQNEAQ (reference sequence). The CDR3 is made up of 15 amino acids. V lost 5 bases to trimming and J lost 3 bases; unmatched junction nucleotides: 8.

This clone was seen a single time. This chain connects TRBV6-5 to TRBJ1-2, with 10 bases lining up with TRBD1. This CDR3 spans 16 amino acids. J gave up 4 bases and V 0 bases, and 5 bases lay outside the gene matches. CDR1 is MNHEY and CDR2 is SVGAGI in the germline V gene. In DNA, the CDR3 is TGTGCCAGCAGTTACTCGCGGACAGGGGGAGGCTATGGCTACACCTTC. Its translation: CASSYSRTGGGYGYTF.